The next 18 T cell receptor beta chains were all read from a single sample in a study of blood T cells in healthy people across ages. A second roughly 7 to 12 cycle PCR used barcoded and J-beta primers. MiXCR, applied by TCRdb to the 5' RACE reads, yields one record per CDR3 protein. Of approximately 800,000 distinct CDR3 sequences in the sample, roughly three fifths were seen once. What was sequenced was blood. The receptors originated from a man aged 40-55 years in good health.

V usage is TRBV7-6 and J usage is TRBJ2-7; TRBD1 matches at 8 bases. The CDR3 contains 14 residues. The germline V gene has CDR1 SGHVS and CDR2 FNYEAQ. The junction had 6 bases not matched to a gene; V was cut back by 1 base and J by 7 bases. The CDR3 region has the DNA TGTGCCAGCAGCTTAGACCAGGGGGCGGATGAGCAGTACTTC. Its translation: CASSLDQGADEQYF.

The genes are TRBV5-1 and TRBJ2-7; D possibly corresponds to TRBD1 (6 bases). The CDR3 runs 15 residues. V was trimmed by 2 bases and J by 6 bases, leaving 18 bases between them. Germline lookup yields CDR1 SGHRS and CDR2 YFSETQ. The CDR3 protein is CASSLTGMPSAEQYF. DNA for the CDR3: TGCGCCAGCAGCTTAACAGGGATGCCATCGGCCGAGCAGTACTTC.

V usage is TRBV9 and J usage is TRBJ2-3; 7 bases fit TRBD2. The CDR3 is 15 residues long. The germline gives CDR1 SGDLS, CDR2 YYNGEE. V shed 1 base, J shed 3 bases, and the junction held 5 bases outside the gene matches. The CDR3 DNA sequence: TGTGCCAGCAGCGTACTGGGCGGGGGTACAGATACGCAGTATTTT. It specifies CASSVLGGGTDTQYF.

This chain connects TRBV3-1 to TRBJ2-1; no clear D. Germline V gives CDR1 LGHDT, CDR2 YNNKEL (reference sequence). The ends were cut back, 0 bases at V and 7 bases at J, with 13 bases in the middle. This CDR3 is 15 amino acids long. The CDR3: CASSQDPGPQNEQFF. Written as DNA, the CDR3 is TGTGCCAGCAGCCAAGACCCAGGACCTCAAAATGAGCAGTTCTTC.

Concerning this clonotype itself: This could be a read error, since a much larger clone is one nucleotide away. The chain carries TRBV5-1 and TRBJ2-7; TRBD1 matches 8 bases. V was clipped by 4 bases and J by 1 base; unmatched bases: 4. CDR3 size: 14 residues. Germline lookup yields CDR1 SGHRS and CDR2 YFSETQ. The CDR3 region is CASSRTGPSYEQYF. For the CDR3, the DNA is TGCGCCAGCAGCCGGACAGGGCCTTCCTACGAGCAGTACTTC.

In regard to this clonotype: A read error may produce the germline difference seen at one junction end. The J gene is TRBJ2-1, the V gene TRBV3-1; 9 nucleotides line up with TRBD1. The germline V gene encodes CDR1 LGHDT and CDR2 YNNKEL (reference sequence). This CDR3 is built from 17 residues. In DNA form, the CDR3 reads TGTGCCAGCAGCCAGCGCTCGGACAGGGGACCATACACTGAGCAGTTCTTC. Translation gives CASSQRSDRGPYTEQFF.

This clonotype occurred many times. This chain connects TRBV27 to TRBJ2-4; no clear D. V was shortened by 5 bases and J by 10 bases, with 15 bases between the two germline ends. This CDR3 has 13 residues. CDR1 MNHEY and CDR2 SMNVEV come from the germline V gene (reference sequence). CDR3 sequence (DNA): TGTGCCAGCAGTCCTCCTCGTTCGCGGATTCAGTACTTC. It translates to CASSPPRSRIQYF.

The chain is built from TRBV28 and TRBJ1-4; TRBD1 agrees at 12 bases. This CDR3 has 20 residues. The germline CDR1 and CDR2 sequences are MDHEN and SYDVKM. The ends lost 3 bases at V and 2 bases at J; junction bases unmatched: 13. CDR3 DNA: TGTGCCAGCAGTTTCTTTTTCGGGACAGGGGGCGATGTGACTAATGAAAAACTGTTTTTT. As protein: CASSFFFGTGGDVTNEKLFF.

There are a few counts of this clonotype. The chain is built from TRBV6-1 and TRBJ2-1; TRBD2 matches at 9 bases. Losses at the gene ends were 5 bases for V and 3 bases for J; bases not matched to a gene: 14. This CDR3 spans 18 amino acids. Germline CDR1 and CDR2: MNHNS and SASEGT. The CDR3: CASSHSPDSGRIYNEQFF. The CDR3 coding sequence is TGTGCCAGCAGTCATTCACCCGATAGCGGGAGAATCTACAATGAGCAGTTCTTC.

In this sample, this clonotype turned up once. V is TRBV13 and J is TRBJ1-1; D unresolved. Trimming took off 3 bases at V and 4 bases at J, with 15 bases between the two ends. The CDR3 has 15 residues. Germline assignment: CDR1 PRHDT and CDR2 FYEKMQ (reference sequence). The CDR3 DNA reads as TGTGCCAGCAGCTTCGGCGGGAGTCGGGTCACTGAAGCTTTCTTT. It yields the protein CASSFGGSRVTEAFF. Complete variable domain (other parts from reference TRBV13 and TRBJ1-1): AAGVIQSPRHLIKEKRETATLKCYPIPRHDTVYWYQQGPGQDPQFLISFYEKMQSDKGSIPDRFSAQQFSDYHSELNMSSLELGDSALYFCASSFGGSRVTEAFFGQGTRLTVV.

V gene TRBV28 combines with J gene TRBJ1-5; a possible D gene is TRBD1 (6 bases). From germline, CDR1 is MDHEN and CDR2 SYDVKM. The CDR3 contains 15 residues. The V end lost 8 bases, the J end lost 5 bases, and 19 bases lay between the germline ends. The chain's CDR3 is CASGLLLRGDQPQHF. CDR3 bases: TGTGCCAGCGGCTTACTTCTTAGGGGGGATCAGCCCCAGCATTTT.

In its sample, this clonotype was seen a few times. The chain recombines TRBV5-1 with TRBJ2-3; 9 bases fit TRBD1. After removal of 0 bases from V and 3 bases from J, the junction contained 5 bases not matched to a gene. Germline V gene lookup returns CDR1 SGHRS and CDR2 YFSETQ. This CDR3 is 16 amino acids long. The CDR3 DNA reads as TGCGCCAGCAGCTTGGATGGGACAGGGTCTACAGATACGCAGTATTTT. Its translation is CASSLDGTGSTDTQYF.

This clonotype was recorded a few times. The J gene is TRBJ1-2, the V gene TRBV29-1; D call uncertain. The ends were cut back, 5 bases at V and 3 bases at J, with 19 bases in the middle. The CDR3 extends over 15 amino acids. The germline gives CDR1 SQVTM, CDR2 ANQGSEA. The DNA of the CDR3 is TGCAGCGTTTCCCACCCGTCCATAAGGGACTATGGCTACACCTTC. Translated: CSVSHPSIRDYGYTF.

The chain uses TRBV5-1 and TRBJ2-7, with 8 bases that match TRBD2. Germline CDR1 and CDR2: SGHRS and YFSETQ. With 4 bases clipped from V and 4 bases from J, the junction kept 7 bases outside the gene matches. The CDR3 sequence is 14 residues long. The CDR3 DNA is TGCGCCAGCAGCATGGGACTAGGAGTATACGAGCAGTACTTC. Translation gives CASSMGLGVYEQYF.

In its sample, this clonotype was seen many times. The chain employs TRBV6-4 and TRBJ2-3; D tentatively reads TRBD1 or TRBD2 (5 bases each). This CDR3 spans 16 amino acids. Germline V gene sequence: CDR1 MRHNA, CDR2 SNTAGT. Trimming removed 6 bases from V and 3 bases from J, with 19 bases in between. The CDR3 DNA is TGTGCCAGCAGCCTGGGAACAGGAGGTGGGACAGATACGCAGTATTTT. This sequence encodes CASSLGTGGGTDTQYF.

This clonotype was found a few times. The chain has TRBV7-9 and TRBJ1-5; D remains unclear. CDR1 and CDR2 (germline): SEHNR, FQNEAQ (reference sequence). The V and J ends lost 3 bases and 5 bases respectively, with 11 bases between them. This CDR3 is 14 amino acids long. The CDR3 DNA reads as TGTGCCAGCAGCTTTGGGCAGACCGATCAGCCCCAGCATTTT. Translating gives CASSFGQTDQPQHF.

This clonotype was counted between two and nine times. The V gene is TRBV25-1, the J gene TRBJ1-2, with D possibly TRBD1 on 5 matching bases. This CDR3 is built from 15 residues. Looked up from germline, CDR1 is MGHDK and CDR2 is SYGVNS. The V and J ends lost 3 bases and 2 bases respectively, with 13 bases between them. This CDR3 reads CASSDQGSPNYGYTF. DNA for the CDR3: TGTGCCAGCAGTGACCAGGGCAGTCCAAACTATGGCTACACCTTC.

This chain uses TRBV9 with TRBJ2-1, with a tentative D call TRBD2 (5 bases). The end of the DNA aligns better with TRBJ2-7, so the J call may be wrong. The germline V gene encodes CDR1 SGDLS and CDR2 YYNGEE. CDR3 length: 14 residues. For the CDR3, the DNA is TGTGCCAGCAGCGTAGGGGGTCTAGCAGGCGAGCAGTACTTC. Amino acids: CASSVGGLAGEQYF.